Below are 17 T cell receptor beta chains sequenced from a single sample in a study of T-cell reconstitution after alpha-beta-depleted transplantation in children. The TCRbeta library incorporated unique molecular identifiers. TCRdb reprocessed the PCR reads via MiXCR and lists one record per CDR3 protein. This table holds more than 450,000 distinct CDR3 sequences, roughly 18% found once. The sample here was PBMCs from the stem cell graft donor, taken from the stem cell graft. These receptors came from a human donor who donated a stem cell graft to a child with acute lymphoblastic leukemia.

The V gene is TRBV27, the J gene TRBJ1-5; 7 bases match TRBD1. Germline V CDR1 and CDR2: MNHEY, SMNVEV (reference sequence). After removal of 2 bases from V and 0 bases from J, the junction contained 4 bases not matched to a gene. The CDR3 length is 16 residues. CDR3 residues: CASSLTGTDSNQPQHF. The DNA of the CDR3 is TGTGCCAGCAGTTTAACCGGGACAGATAGCAATCAGCCCCAGCATTTT.

This clonotype appeared many times. The V call is TRBV4-2, the J call TRBJ2-1; D ambiguous. V lost 2 bases, J lost 8 bases, and 7 bases lay in between. CDR1 LGHNA and CDR2 YNFKEQ come from the germline V gene. CDR3 length: 12 amino acids. DNA for the CDR3: TGTGCCAGCAGCCAACAAGGTTATGAGCAGTTCTTC. Encoded protein: CASSQQGYEQFF.

In its sample, this clonotype was seen a few times. The chain has TRBV2 and TRBJ2-4, with 8 bases identical to TRBD2. V gave up 4 bases and J gave up 4 bases; unmatched junction bases: 3. CDR1 and CDR2 (germline): SNHLY, FYNNEI. CDR3 length: 14 amino acids. The CDR3 region is CASSGGRSKNIQYF. The DNA for the CDR3 is TGTGCCAGCAGTGGCGGGAGGTCAAAAAACATTCAGTACTTC.

This clonotype was counted a few times. The rearrangement links TRBV25-1 to TRBJ2-5, with D tentatively TRBD1 or TRBD2 (5 bases each). This CDR3 spans 16 amino acids. Trimming shortened V by 1 base and J by 3 bases, and 15 bases separated the two germline ends. Germline V gene data show CDR1 as MGHDK and CDR2 as SYGVNS. This CDR3 is CASSESPRGPEETQYF. The CDR3 DNA follows: TGTGCCAGCAGTGAATCCCCACGGGGACCTGAAGAGACCCAGTACTTC.

V gene TRBV24-1 combines with J gene TRBJ2-2; a weak D match, TRBD2 (5 bases). CDR3 length: 13 residues. Per the germline V gene, CDR1 is KGHDR and CDR2 is SFDVKD. V was pared by 8 bases and J by 4 bases, with 10 bases between. As DNA, the CDR3 is TGTGCCACCAATAGCGACCTCACCGGGGAGCTGTTTTTT. Protein sequence: CATNSDLTGELFF.

This chain joins TRBV24-1 and TRBJ1-1; D unresolved. The CDR3 is 13 amino acids. With 5 bases removed from V and 4 bases from J, the gap between germline ends came to 10 bases. Per the germline V gene, CDR1 is KGHDR and CDR2 is SFDVKD. The CDR3 reads CATSVPGGTEAFF. The CDR3 DNA reads TGTGCCACCAGTGTCCCGGGTGGCACTGAAGCTTTCTTT.

This clonotype was seen a few times. The chain joins TRBV6-1 to TRBJ2-7, with D perhaps matching TRBD2 (5 bases). The CDR3 is 14 amino acids. V lost 5 bases to trimming and J lost 5 bases, with 16 bases between them. Germline CDR1 MNHNS, CDR2 SASEGT. As DNA, the CDR3 is TGTGCCAGCAGTCGGAGTCCCGGTAGCGACGAGCAGTACTTC. This encodes CASSRSPGSDEQYF.

A few counts support this clonotype. V and J are TRBV29-1 and TRBJ2-7; TRBD2 aligns across 7 bases. Looked up from germline, CDR1 is SQVTM and CDR2 is ANQGSEA. The CDR3 contains 13 residues. V lost 7 bases to trimming and J lost 0 bases; unmatched junction nucleotides: 6. DNA for the CDR3: TGCAGCGCGCTGCGGGGGAGCTCCTACGAGCAGTACTTC. Protein sequence: CSALRGSSYEQYF.

The chain is built from TRBV4-1 and TRBJ2-7, with D uncertain. Germline V lookup: CDR1 MGHRA, CDR2 YSYEKL. Deletions cut 4 bases from V and 3 bases from J, with 13 bases between. The CDR3 is made up of 14 amino acids. In DNA form, the CDR3 reads TGCGCCAGCAGCCCGCGCGAGACTCACTACGAGCAGTACTTC. It specifies CASSPRETHYEQYF.

The J gene is TRBJ2-7, the V gene TRBV28, with 7 bases that match TRBD2. CDR1 is MDHEN and CDR2 is SYDVKM in the germline V gene. J was trimmed by 6 bases and V by 10 bases; bases with no gene match: 9. The CDR3 contains 12 residues. As DNA, the CDR3 is TGTGCCACTCTGCCCGGCGGGGGCGAGCAGTACTTC. It translates to CATLPGGGEQYF.

This clonotype was observed a few times. The V call is TRBV5-1, the J call TRBJ2-6; the D is unclear. The length of the CDR3 is 17 residues. CDR1 and CDR2 from the germline V gene are SGHRS and YFSETQ. Trimming pared 0 bases from V and 0 bases from J, leaving 10 bases between. CDR3 residues: CASSLEPGLSGANVLTF. CDR3 in DNA: TGCGCCAGCAGCTTGGAGCCGGGCCTCTCTGGGGCCAACGTCCTGACTTTC.

The table lists this clonotype with a few counts. The rearrangement joins TRBV5-5 to TRBJ2-2, with 10 nucleotides matching TRBD2. Germline lookup yields CDR1 SGHKS and CDR2 YYEKEE (reference sequence). V shed 1 base, J shed 1 base, and the junction held 4 bases outside the gene matches. The CDR3 runs to 17 residues. CDR3 in DNA: TGTGCCAGCAGCTTGTTTACTAGCGGGGAGAACACCGGGGAGCTGTTTTTT. It encodes CASSLFTSGENTGELFF.

The chain links TRBV6-1 to TRBJ2-1; tentatively, D is TRBD1 (7 bases). The CDR3 extends over 13 amino acids. Germline V gene sequence: CDR1 MNHNS, CDR2 SASEGT. Trimming left V 3 bases short and J 9 bases short, with 12 bases between. The CDR3 sequence is CASSDQGGFEQFF. The CDR3 nucleotides are TGTGCCAGCAGTGACCAGGGGGGTTTTGAGCAGTTCTTC.

This sequence joins TRBV5-1 and TRBJ2-1; 7 positions agree with TRBD1. The V gene's germline CDR1 is SGHRS and CDR2 YFSETQ. J lost 7 bases, V lost 0 bases, and 4 bases had no gene match. CDR3 length: 14 amino acids. The chain's CDR3 is CASSLVGTVNEQFF. CDR3 coding DNA: TGCGCCAGCAGCTTGGTAGGGACAGTAAATGAGCAGTTCTTC. Full variable domain (missing parts from reference TRBV5-1 and TRBJ2-1): KAGVTQTPRYLIKTRGQQVTLSCSPISGHRSVSWYQQTPGQGLQFLFEYFSETQRNKGNFPGRFSGRQFSNSRSEMNVSTLELGDSALYLCASSLVGTVNEQFFGPGTRLTVL.

The rearrangement joins TRBV21-1 to TRBJ2-7; TRBD2 is taken as the D call from the table, unchecked against the DNA. TRBV21-1 counts as a pseudogene. The CDR3 runs to 21 residues. CDR3 amino acids: CASSSRVERTSGRRWRDEQYF. The CDR3 bases are TGTGCCAGCAGCTCCCGGGTAGAAAGGACTAGCGGGAGAAGATGGAGAGACGAGCAGTACTTC.

This sequence joins TRBV9 and TRBJ2-2; D is perhaps TRBD1 (5 bases). CDR3 length: 15 residues. Trimming removed 0 bases from V and 4 bases from J, with 10 bases in between. Germline loops: CDR1 SGDLS, CDR2 YYNGEE. The CDR3 loop reads CASSVGGLSTGELFF. The CDR3 coding sequence is TGTGCCAGCAGCGTAGGGGGCCTCTCCACCGGGGAGCTGTTTTTT.

This sequence joins TRBV5-1 and TRBJ2-3; the D gene is possibly TRBD2 (5 bases). This CDR3 has 15 residues. Germline values: CDR1 SGHRS, CDR2 YFSETQ. The ends were cut back, 0 bases at V and 5 bases at J, with 13 bases in the middle. The CDR3 DNA reads TGCGCCAGCAGCTTGGGAGGGAGTTTCGGAGATACGCAGTATTTT. Translation: CASSLGGSFGDTQYF.